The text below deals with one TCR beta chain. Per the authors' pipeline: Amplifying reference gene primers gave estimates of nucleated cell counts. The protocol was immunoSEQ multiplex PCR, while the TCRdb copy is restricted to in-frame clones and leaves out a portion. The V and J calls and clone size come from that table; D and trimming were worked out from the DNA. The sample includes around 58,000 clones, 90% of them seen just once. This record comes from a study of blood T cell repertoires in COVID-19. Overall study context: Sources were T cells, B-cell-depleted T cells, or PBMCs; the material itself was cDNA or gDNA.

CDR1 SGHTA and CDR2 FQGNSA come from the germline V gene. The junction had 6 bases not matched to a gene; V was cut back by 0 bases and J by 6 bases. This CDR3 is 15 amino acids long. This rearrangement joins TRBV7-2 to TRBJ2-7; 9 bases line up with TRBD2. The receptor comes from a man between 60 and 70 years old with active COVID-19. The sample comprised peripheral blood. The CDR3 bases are TGTGCCAGCAGCTTAGCCCCAGCGGGAGGTTCCGAGCAGTACTTC. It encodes CASSLAPAGGSEQYF.